Sequencing of this T cell receptor (beta chain) was carried out in a study of Graves' ophthalmopathy and Graves' hyperthyroidism. About the research overall: Peripheral blood collection took place at initial diagnosis, before any treatment.

Germline V gene sequence: CDR1 SGHRS, CDR2 YFSETQ. With 7 bases clipped from V and 1 base from J, the junction kept 10 bases outside the gene matches. The CDR3 has 15 amino acids. Study-wide points: Detected in blood as well were most expanded thyroid clonotypes with frequency above 0.001.

Researchers took RNA transcripts and amplified TCR beta CDR3 regions from them. Following a first-round RT-PCR that used HTBI primers, a second-round multiplex PCR was carried out. TCRdb recomputed calls from the multiplex PCR reads with MiXCR, one row per CDR3 protein. The data show 350,000 to 450,000 distinct CDR3 sequences, roughly 18% seen once. This clonotype was picked up a small number of times. The target antigen is unknown. The sample taken for sequencing was peripheral blood. The chain combines TRBV5-1 with TRBJ1-1; 7 bases fit TRBD1. This clonotype originated in a woman aged 18 to 35 with Graves' ophthalmopathy. CDR3 loop: CASYLGGLKNTEAFF. Here the CDR3 DNA reads TGCGCCAGCTACCTAGGGGGCCTGAAGAACACTGAAGCTTTCTTT.